This T cell receptor beta chain emerged from a study of blood T cell repertoires in COVID-19. At the level of the study: Sites across the United States, Italy and Spain contributed samples from acute and convalescent COVID-19. The analysed material was cDNA or gDNA that came from T cells, B-cell-depleted T cells, or PBMCs.

Per the original methods: For nucleated cells, counts were estimated from reference gene primer amplification. Assay used: immunoSEQ multiplex PCR; TCRdb lists only in-frame clones, some missing. The V and J calls and the clone size are those of that table, but D and trimming were determined from the DNA. The data show about 210,000 clones, about 90% seen once. The germline gives CDR1 LGHDT, CDR2 YNNKEL (reference sequence). There are 13 residues in the CDR3. The V end lost 1 base, the J end lost 11 bases, and 11 bases lay between the germline ends. Sequences were obtained from peripheral blood. The chain carries TRBV3-1 (or the pseudogene TRBV3-2) and TRBJ2-2, with D possibly matching TRBD1 (5 bases). The origin of this receptor is a man between 25 and 39 years old with acute or convalescent COVID-19. CDR3 loop: CASSQVPRVELFF. CDR3 sequence (DNA): TGTGCCAGCAGCCAAGTGCCCAGGGTCGAGCTGTTTTTT.